This TCR beta chain was captured by sequencing in a study of blood T cell repertoires in COVID-19. This CDR3 has 14 residues. V trimming: 5 bases; J trimming: 5 bases; junction bases outside the gene matches: 6. CDR1 SEHNR and CDR2 FQNEAQ come from the germline V gene (reference sequence). Assay used: immunoSEQ multiplex PCR; TCRdb lists only in-frame clones, some missing. The sample carries 300,000 or so clones, 70% to 90% recorded once. The chain is built from TRBV7-9 and TRBJ1-1; 9 positions agree with TRBD1. Material for sequencing was PBMCs or T cells enriched from blood (not recorded which). The sequence was obtained from a woman aged 30 to 39 who had recovered from COVID-19. The CDR3 protein is CASSPQGASTEAFF. CDR3 nucleotides: TGTGCCAGCAGCCCACAGGGGGCAAGTACTGAAGCTTTCTTT.